This T cell receptor beta chain was sequenced in a study of vaccination effects on CD4 cells after COVID-19. The study's findings and limits: A shortage of convalescent patients and an absence of early post-infection timepoints characterized the study.

Antigen-specific CD4+ T cells expanded by the ViraFEST assay with viral peptide pools were then sequenced. Following a roughly ten-day culture, CD4+ T cells were purified. BNT162b2 vaccine or mRNA-1273 vaccine was given to participants in two doses. It was with approximately 9.6 IU/ml IL-2 and 10 ug/ml peptides that roughly 2.2 million PBMC per well were cultured. In regard to this clone: Its specificity is unknown.

Profiled with immunoSEQ multiplex PCR; TCRdb holds only in-frame clones, not every one. The profile shows around 59,000 clones, approximately 78% of them singletons. V was pared by 6 bases and J by 7 bases, with 13 bases of the junction left unmatched. This CDR3 region has 15 residues. Germline CDR1 is MNHEY and CDR2 is SMNVEV (reference sequence). The chain joins TRBV27 to TRBJ2-7; 9 nucleotides match TRBD1. The specimen was CD4+ T cells from PBMCs cultured with HCoV-OC43 spike peptides, collected after COVID-19 vaccination. Specified subset: HCoV-OC43 spike overlapping peptide pool stimulation. The clonotype originates from a human donor who received a COVID-19 vaccine. DNA for the CDR3: TGTGCCAGCAGACTTACAGGGGGCGCGATGGGTGAGCAGTACGTC. The encoded protein is CASRLTGGAMGEQYV.